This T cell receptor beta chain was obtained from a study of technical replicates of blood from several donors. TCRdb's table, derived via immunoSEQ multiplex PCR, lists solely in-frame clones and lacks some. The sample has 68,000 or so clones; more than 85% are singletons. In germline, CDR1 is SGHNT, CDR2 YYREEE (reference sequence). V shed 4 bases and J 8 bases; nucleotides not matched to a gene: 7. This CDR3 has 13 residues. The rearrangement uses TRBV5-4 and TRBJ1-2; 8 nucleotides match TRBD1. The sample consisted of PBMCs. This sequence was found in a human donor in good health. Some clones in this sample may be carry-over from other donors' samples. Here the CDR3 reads CASSQDRVKGYTF. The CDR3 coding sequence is TGTGCCAGCAGCCAGGACAGGGTGAAAGGCTACACCTTC.